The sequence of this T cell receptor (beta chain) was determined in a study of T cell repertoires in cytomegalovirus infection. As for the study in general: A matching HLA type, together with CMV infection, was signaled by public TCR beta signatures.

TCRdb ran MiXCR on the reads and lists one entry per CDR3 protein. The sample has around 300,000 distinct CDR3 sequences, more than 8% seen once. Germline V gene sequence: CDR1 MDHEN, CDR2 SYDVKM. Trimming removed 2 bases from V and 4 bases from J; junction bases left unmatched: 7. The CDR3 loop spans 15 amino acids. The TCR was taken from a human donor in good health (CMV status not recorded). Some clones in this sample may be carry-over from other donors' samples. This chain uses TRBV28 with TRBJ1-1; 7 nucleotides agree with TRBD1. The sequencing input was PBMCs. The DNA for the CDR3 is TGTGCCAGCAGTTTACCAGGTCCAGGGGGCACTGAAGCTTTCTTT. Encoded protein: CASSLPGPGGTEAFF.